These 20 T cell receptor beta chains share one sample of origin, sequenced in a study of blood T cell repertoires in COVID-19. Libraries were prepared by immunoSEQ multiplex PCR; TCRdb keeps only in-frame clonotypes and omits some of them. The sample lists over 400,000 clones, less than 90% occurring once. Sequencing was performed on peripheral blood. All receptors come from a woman aged 50 to 65 with COVID-19, enrolled during active disease.

The J gene is TRBJ2-5, the V gene TRBV4-2, with TRBD2 matching 8 bases. CDR1 and CDR2 from the germline V gene are LGHNA and YNFKEQ. The CDR3 extends over 17 amino acids. V shed 0 bases and J 3 bases; nucleotides not matched to a gene: 9. The CDR3 loop reads CASSQEGAGDRKETQYF. As DNA, the CDR3 is TGTGCCAGCAGCCAAGAGGGAGCGGGGGACCGAAAAGAGACCCAGTACTTC.

The chain couples TRBV7-9 to TRBJ2-7; D is possibly TRBD2 (6 bases). The CDR3 totals 14 residues. Germline values: CDR1 SEHNR, CDR2 FQNEAQ (reference sequence). V was pared by 5 bases and J by 4 bases, with 15 bases between. CDR3 DNA sequence: TGTGCCAGCAGCGCGGGACTGACAACTTACGAGCAGTACTTC. Translated, it gives CASSAGLTTYEQYF.

This sequence joins TRBV11-3 and TRBJ2-3; D is unclear. Trimming removed 0 bases at V and 7 bases at J, with 8 bases between. There are 13 residues in the CDR3. From germline, CDR1 is SGHNT and CDR2 YENEEA. CDR3 region: CASSLEFRYTQYF. In DNA, the CDR3 is TGTGCCAGCAGCTTAGAGTTCAGGTATACGCAGTATTTT.

This chain joins TRBV4-1 and TRBJ1-1; perhaps TRBD1 as D (6 bases). The CDR3 has 14 amino acids. The germline V gene has CDR1 MGHRA and CDR2 YSYEKL. The ends were cut back, 5 bases at V and 4 bases at J, with 14 bases in the middle. The CDR3 coding sequence is TGCGCCAGCAGCGGAAGGACAGTGATCACTGAAGCTTTCTTT. Its translation: CASSGRTVITEAFF.

This clone was picked up one time. V gene TRBV11-2 combines with J gene TRBJ1-6, with D unresolved. The V end was cut by 5 bases, the J end by 9 bases, with 11 bases between. Germline-derived CDR1 and CDR2 are SGHAT and FQNNGV. The CDR3 is made up of 13 amino acids. The CDR3 loop reads CASSPEGASPLHF. Here the CDR3 DNA reads TGTGCCAGCAGCCCCGAGGGCGCTTCACCCCTCCACTTT.

The table lists this clone with a count of one. The CDR3 DNA sequence: TGTGCCAGCAGTTTAAGGACAGGGACTCAGCCCCAGCATTTT. Protein product: CASSLRTGTQPQHF. The chain uses TRBV28 and TRBJ1-5, with 8 nucleotides matching TRBD1. CDR3 length: 14 amino acids. The ends lost 2 bases at V and 6 bases at J; junction bases unmatched: 3. The germline V gene encodes CDR1 MDHEN and CDR2 SYDVKM.

V and J are TRBV4-1 and TRBJ2-1, with TRBD2 matching over 8 bases. The V segment lost 4 bases and the J segment 7 bases; nucleotides outside the gene matches: 12. The CDR3 has 16 amino acids. From germline, CDR1 is MGHRA and CDR2 YSYEKL. The CDR3 DNA is TGCGCCAGCAGCCCCACCACGGGGGGGATTGGGAATGAGCAGTTCTTC. As protein: CASSPTTGGIGNEQFF.

The rearrangement joins TRBV28 to TRBJ2-3, with D uncertain. In germline, CDR1 is MDHEN, CDR2 SYDVKM. This CDR3 spans 12 amino acids. V was trimmed by 6 bases and J by 6 bases, leaving 10 bases between them. This CDR3 reads CASRANGDTQYF. The CDR3 nucleotides are TGTGCCAGCAGGGCCAACGGGGATACGCAGTATTTT.

The chain recombines TRBV30 with TRBJ2-7; 7 bases align to TRBD1. This CDR3 spans 13 amino acids. The germline V gene has CDR1 GTSNPN and CDR2 SVGIG (reference sequence). V shed 1 base, J shed 5 bases, and the junction held 5 bases outside the gene matches. The CDR3 loop is CAWSGDRAHEQYF. DNA of the CDR3: TGTGCCTGGAGTGGAGACAGGGCCCACGAGCAGTACTTC.

This clone has a single count. The chain combines TRBV24-1 with TRBJ2-2, with D possibly being TRBD1 (6 bases). Per the germline V gene, CDR1 is KGHDR and CDR2 is SFDVKD. Trimming shortened V by 6 bases and J by 3 bases, and 10 bases separated the two germline ends. This CDR3 has 14 amino acids. CDR3 bases: TGTGCCACCAGTCCCAGGGGTCACACCGGGGAGCTGTTTTTT. It is translated as CATSPRGHTGELFF.

V gene TRBV6-5 combines with J gene TRBJ2-2; D is possibly TRBD2 (6 bases). The CDR3 runs 16 residues. The germline gives CDR1 MNHEY, CDR2 SVGAGI. Trimming cost V 2 bases and J 6 bases, with 16 bases left between them. This CDR3 reads CASSYGGDSHSGELFF. The DNA of the CDR3 is TGTGCCAGCAGTTACGGAGGGGACTCCCACTCCGGGGAGCTGTTTTTT.

CDR3 bases: TGTGCCAGCAGTTTATCTTCCTACACTGAAGCTTTCTTT. It encodes CASSLSSYTEAFF. This rearrangement joins TRBV27 to TRBJ1-1; no firm D call. CDR3 size: 13 residues. V shed 0 bases and J shed 3 bases, with 5 bases lying between them. The germline gives CDR1 MNHEY, CDR2 SMNVEV (reference sequence).

The V and J genes are TRBV5-1 and TRBJ1-1, with 7 bases fitting TRBD1. Per the germline V gene, CDR1 is SGHRS and CDR2 is YFSETQ. CDR3 length equals 13 residues. Trimming cost V 4 bases and J 8 bases; bases outside gene matches: 8. DNA of the CDR3: TGCGCCAGCAGCACCCGACAGGGCTTAGAAGCTTTCTTT. Translation gives CASSTRQGLEAFF. The full variable domain, in which reference TRBV5-1 and TRBJ1-1 provide the parts outside the CDR3, is KAGVTQTPRYLIKTRGQQVTLSCSPISGHRSVSWYQQTPGQGLQFLFEYFSETQRNKGNFPGRFSGRQFSNSRSEMNVSTLELGDSALYLCASSTRQGLEAFFGQGTRLTVV.

This rearrangement joins TRBV6-5 to TRBJ2-7; D might be TRBD2 (6 bases). The germline V gene encodes CDR1 MNHEY and CDR2 SVGAGI. The ends were cut back, 5 bases at V and 3 bases at J, with 17 bases in the middle. The CDR3 is 15 residues long. The CDR3 DNA is TGTGCCAGCAGTCTTGGACCCCCCGGGAGCTACGAGCAGTACTTC. This sequence encodes CASSLGPPGSYEQYF.

The chain employs TRBV5-5 and TRBJ2-7; perhaps TRBD2 as D (5 bases). Germline V lookup: CDR1 SGHKS, CDR2 YYEKEE (reference sequence). There are 11 residues in the CDR3. Trimming stripped 5 bases from V and 7 bases from J, with 10 bases between. CDR3 residues: CASSRTGEQYF. The CDR3 DNA follows: TGTGCCAGCAGTCGGACGGGGGAGCAGTACTTC.

The chain has TRBV3-1 (or the pseudogene TRBV3-2) and TRBJ2-1, with 9 nucleotides matching TRBD2. CDR1 is LGHDT, CDR2 YNNKEL, per germline (reference sequence). This CDR3 comprises 15 residues. V shed 0 bases, J shed 6 bases, and the junction held 3 bases outside the gene matches. The CDR3: CASSQDSSGGNEQFF. As DNA, the CDR3 is TGTGCCAGCAGCCAAGATAGTAGCGGGGGCAATGAGCAGTTCTTC.

The V call is TRBV3-1 (or the pseudogene TRBV3-2), the J call TRBJ2-7; D is perhaps TRBD2 (7 bases). The CDR3 is made up of 14 amino acids. Trimming took off 6 bases at V and 0 bases at J, with 12 bases between the two ends. Per the germline V gene, CDR1 is LGHDT and CDR2 is YNNKEL (reference sequence). In DNA form, the CDR3 reads TGTGCCAGCAGTGGGGGGGGGCTCTCCTACGAGCAGTACTTC. It yields the protein CASSGGGLSYEQYF.

This clone was detected only a few times. The rearrangement joins TRBV4-1 to TRBJ1-1, with D uncertain. The CDR3 length is 13 residues. Germline loops: CDR1 MGHRA, CDR2 YSYEKL. Trimming left V 4 bases short and J 6 bases short, with 12 bases between. CDR3 nucleotides: TGCGCCAGCAGCCCTCGGTGGCAGGCTGAAGCTTTCTTT. Its translation is CASSPRWQAEAFF.

V gene TRBV7-3 combines with J gene TRBJ2-3; possible D gene TRBD2, 6 bases. V was shortened by 5 bases and J by 5 bases, with 17 bases between the two germline ends. CDR1 is SGHTA and CDR2 is FQGTGA in the germline V gene. The CDR3 sequence is 15 residues long. The CDR3 DNA follows: TGTGCCAGCAGCCCAAGGGCAGGGAGGATAGATACGCAGTATTTT. It is translated as CASSPRAGRIDTQYF.

This chain links TRBV5-1 with TRBJ2-4; the D gene is possibly TRBD1 (5 bases). The CDR3 extends over 15 amino acids. Germline CDR1 SGHRS, CDR2 YFSETQ. Trimming left V 7 bases short and J 0 bases short, with 14 bases between. The CDR3 reads CASSVDRLAKNIQYF. DNA of the CDR3: TGCGCCAGCTCCGTTGACAGACTAGCCAAAAACATTCAGTACTTC.